The clone carrying this TCR beta chain was seen repeatedly, ten times or more. The entry originates in a study of blood T cells in healthy people across ages. V was cut by 6 bases and J by 5 bases, with 13 bases left in between. CDR1 is MDHEN and CDR2 is SYDVKM in the germline V gene. This CDR3 has 13 residues. A J-beta primer mix and a sample-barcoded 5' primer were used in a second PCR of roughly 7 to 12 cycles. TCRdb itself ran the 5' RACE reads through MiXCR, one entry per CDR3 protein. The sample gives 900,000 to 950,000 distinct CDR3 sequences, 25% to 30% of which show up once; about 10% is in the top ten. These same records also appear under a second study, on T cells of mothers and their children.

This TCR derives from a woman in her 40s in good health. The gene calls are TRBV28 and TRBJ2-5; TRBD2 is a possible D gene (6 bases). The source material was blood. As DNA, the CDR3 is TGTGCCAGCAGCCGACTAGTATTTGAGACCCAGTACTTC. This translates into CASSRLVFETQYF.